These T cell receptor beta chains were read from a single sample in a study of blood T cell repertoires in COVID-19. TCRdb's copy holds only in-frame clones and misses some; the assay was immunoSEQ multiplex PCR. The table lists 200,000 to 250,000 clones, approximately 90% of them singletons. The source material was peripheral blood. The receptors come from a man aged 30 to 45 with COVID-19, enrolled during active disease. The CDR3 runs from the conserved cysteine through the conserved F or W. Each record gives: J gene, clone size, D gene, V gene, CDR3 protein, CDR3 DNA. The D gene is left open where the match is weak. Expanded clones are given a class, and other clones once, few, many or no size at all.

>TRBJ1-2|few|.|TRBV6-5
CASTHATGYGYTF
TGTGCCAGCACACACGCGACAGGCTATGGCTACACCTTC
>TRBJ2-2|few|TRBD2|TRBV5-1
CASSLDASGGANTGELFF
TGCGCCAGCAGCTTGGATGCTAGCGGGGGGGCGAACACCGGGGAGCTGTTTTTT
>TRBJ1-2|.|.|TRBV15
CATSRDPLYGYTF
TGTGCCACCAGCAGAGATCCCCTATATGGCTACACCTTC
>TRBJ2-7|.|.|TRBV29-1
CSVHTWSSYEQYF
TGCAGCGTCCACACTTGGAGCTCCTACGAGCAGTACTTC
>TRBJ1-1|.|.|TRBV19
CASTSRLNTEAFF
TGTGCCAGTACCTCTAGGTTGAACACTGAAGCTTTCTTT
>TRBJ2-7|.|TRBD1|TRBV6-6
CASRPGGSYEQYF
TGTGCCAGCCGTCCAGGGGGCTCCTACGAGCAGTACTTC
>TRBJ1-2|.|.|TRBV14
CASSPRPNYGYTF
TGTGCCAGCAGCCCCAGGCCGAACTATGGCTACACCTTC
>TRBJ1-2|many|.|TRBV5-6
CASSFQGLYGYTF
TGTGCCAGCAGCTTCCAGGGGCTCTATGGCTACACCTTC
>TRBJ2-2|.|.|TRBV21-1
CASSKAHPLGEINTGELFF
TGTGCCAGCAGCAAAGCCCATCCTCTCGGGGAAATTAACACCGGGGAGCTGTTTTTT
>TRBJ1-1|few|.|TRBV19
CASSSRYEAFF
TGTGCCAGTAGTTCCCGTTATGAAGCTTTCTTT
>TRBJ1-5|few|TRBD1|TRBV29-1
CSAQTGEAQPQHF
TGCAGCGCCCAGACAGGGGAGGCTCAGCCCCAGCATTTT
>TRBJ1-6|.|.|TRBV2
CARGTPLSPLHF
TGTGCCAGAGGGACACCACTTTCACCCCTCCACTTT
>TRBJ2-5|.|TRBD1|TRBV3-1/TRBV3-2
CASSLPPHRGRETQYF
TGTGCCAGCAGCCTACCCCCACACAGGGGGCGGGAGACCCAGTACTTC
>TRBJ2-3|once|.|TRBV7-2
CASSLGATDTQYF
TGTGCCAGCAGCTTAGGGGCAACAGATACGCAGTATTTT
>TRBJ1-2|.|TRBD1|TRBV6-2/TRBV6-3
CASSYFRTGGTDYGYTF
TGTGCCAGCAGTTACTTTCGAACAGGGGGCACGGACTATGGCTACACCTTC
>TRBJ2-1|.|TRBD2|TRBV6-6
CASTVTLAGGRDEQFF
TGTGCCAGCACAGTGACTCTAGCGGGAGGTAGGGATGAGCAGTTCTTC
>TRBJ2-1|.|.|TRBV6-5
CASSYSIRGEQFF
TGTGCCAGCAGTTACTCGATTCGGGGGGAGCAGTTCTTC
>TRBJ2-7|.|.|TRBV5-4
CASKLVGSYEQYF
TGTGCCAGCAAACTAGTGGGCTCCTACGAGCAGTACTTC
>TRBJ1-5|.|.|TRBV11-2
CASSPGYSNQPQHF
TGTGCCAGCAGCCCCGGGTATAGCAATCAGCCCCAGCATTTT
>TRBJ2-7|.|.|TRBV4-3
CASSQLRESLEQYF
TGCGCCAGCAGCCAACTCCGGGAGTCCCTCGAGCAGTACTTC
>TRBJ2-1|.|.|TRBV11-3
CASSLEGTGSYNEQFF
TGTGCCAGCAGCTTAGAAGGGACTGGTTCCTACAATGAGCAGTTCTTC
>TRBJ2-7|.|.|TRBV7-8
CASSLVGRAGEQYF
TGTGCCAGCAGCTTAGTGGGCAGGGCAGGCGAGCAGTACTTC
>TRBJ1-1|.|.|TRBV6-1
CASSEALSTEAFF
TGTGCCAGCAGTGAAGCTCTGAGCACTGAAGCTTTCTTT
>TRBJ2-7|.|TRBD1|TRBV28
CASRIRDSPYEQYF
TGTGCCAGCAGAATACGGGACAGCCCCTACGAGCAGTACTTC
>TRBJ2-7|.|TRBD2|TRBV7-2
CASSTRSGLAGRGQYF
TGTGCCAGCAGCACCCGGAGTGGGCTAGCGGGGCGGGGGCAGTACTTC
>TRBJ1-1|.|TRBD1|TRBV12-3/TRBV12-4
CASTLDRATEAFF
TGTGCCAGCACCCTCGACAGGGCGACTGAAGCTTTCTTT
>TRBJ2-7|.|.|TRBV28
CASNQDSYEQYF
TGTGCCAGCAACCAGGACTCCTACGAGCAGTACTTC
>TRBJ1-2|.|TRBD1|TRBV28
CASTDGGTGVYGYTF
TGTGCCAGCACCGACGGGGGCACAGGGGTCTATGGCTACACCTTC
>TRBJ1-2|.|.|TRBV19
CASGRSGNYGYTF
TGTGCCAGTGGACGATCAGGGAACTATGGCTACACCTTC
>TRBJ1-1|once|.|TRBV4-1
CASTSSVNTEAFF
TGCGCCAGCACGTCTTCGGTGAACACTGAAGCTTTCTTT
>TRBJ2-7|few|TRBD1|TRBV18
CASSPGQGGTYEQYF
TGTGCCAGCTCACCTGGACAGGGGGGAACCTACGAGCAGTACTTC
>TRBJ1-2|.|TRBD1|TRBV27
CASSLAWGQFYGYTF
TGTGCCAGCAGTTTAGCCTGGGGACAGTTCTATGGCTACACCTTC
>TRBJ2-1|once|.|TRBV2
CASSEVNAGEQFF
TGTGCCAGCAGTGAAGTAAACGCCGGTGAGCAGTTCTTC
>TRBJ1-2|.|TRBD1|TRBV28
CASSLQGAQGYTF
TGTGCCAGCAGTTTACAGGGGGCGCAGGGCTACACCTTC
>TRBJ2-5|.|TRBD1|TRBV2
CASSRWDRGRETQYF
TGTGCCAGCAGTCGGTGGGACAGGGGGCGGGAGACCCAGTACTTC
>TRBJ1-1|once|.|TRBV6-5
CASSLGGAELNTEAFF
TGTGCCAGCAGTTTAGGGGGGGCCGAATTGAACACTGAAGCTTTCTTT
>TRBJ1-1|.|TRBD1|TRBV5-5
CASSLEPLTGGTEAFF
TGTGCCAGCAGCTTGGAACCCCTAACAGGGGGTACTGAAGCTTTCTTT
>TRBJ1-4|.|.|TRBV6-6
CASSFLGRGSNEKLFF
TGTGCCAGCAGTTTCCTGGGGAGGGGCTCTAATGAAAAACTGTTTTTT
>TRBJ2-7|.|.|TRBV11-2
CASSSYRVLQYF
TGTGCCAGCAGCTCCTACAGGGTGCTGCAGTACTTC
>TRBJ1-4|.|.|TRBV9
CASSGGRGEKLFF
TGTGCCAGCAGCGGAGGGAGAGGTGAAAAACTGTTTTTT
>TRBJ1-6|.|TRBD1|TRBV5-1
CASSSTGQYNSPLHF
TGCGCCAGCAGCTCTACGGGACAGTATAATTCACCCCTCCACTTT
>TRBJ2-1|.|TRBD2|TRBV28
CASSLTSGRAVRYNEQFF
TGTGCCAGCAGTCTTACTAGCGGGAGGGCCGTACGATACAATGAGCAGTTCTTC
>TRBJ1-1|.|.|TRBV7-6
CASSSRETGNEAFF
TGTGCCAGCAGCTCCCGTGAGACGGGAAATGAAGCTTTCTTT
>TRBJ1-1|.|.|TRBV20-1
CSASWGRDTEAFF
TGCAGTGCTAGTTGGGGGCGGGACACTGAAGCTTTCTTT
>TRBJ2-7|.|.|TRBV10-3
CAISDRGAGEQYF
TGTGCCATCAGTGACAGGGGGGCAGGCGAGCAGTACTTC
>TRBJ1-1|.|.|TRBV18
CASSPIGAMNTEAFF
TGTGCCAGCTCACCCATAGGGGCGATGAACACTGAAGCTTTCTTT
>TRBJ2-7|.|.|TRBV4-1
CASSQEEDSYEQYF
TGCGCCAGCAGCCAAGAGGAGGACTCCTACGAGCAGTACTTC
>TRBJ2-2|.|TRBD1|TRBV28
CASTPQGIGELFF
TGTGCCAGCACCCCACAGGGGATCGGGGAGCTGTTTTTT
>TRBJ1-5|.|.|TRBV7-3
CASSPDRNQPQHF
TGTGCCAGCAGCCCGGACAGAAATCAGCCCCAGCATTTT
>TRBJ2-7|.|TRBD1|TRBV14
CASSLVDRVREQYF
TGTGCCAGCAGCCTTGTTGACAGGGTCCGAGAGCAGTACTTC
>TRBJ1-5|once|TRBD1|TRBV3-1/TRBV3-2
CASSHRDRRSDQPQHF
TGTGCCAGCAGCCACCGGGACAGGAGAAGTGATCAGCCCCAGCATTTT
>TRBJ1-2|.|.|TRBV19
CASSLPDRYGYTF
TGTGCCAGTAGTTTGCCCGACAGATATGGCTACACCTTC
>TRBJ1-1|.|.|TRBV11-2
CASSLRQPGKTEAFF
TGTGCCAGCAGCTTGAGGCAGCCAGGGAAAACTGAAGCTTTCTTT
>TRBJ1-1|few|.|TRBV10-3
CAISNQINTEAFF
TGTGCCATCAGCAATCAGATAAACACTGAAGCTTTCTTT
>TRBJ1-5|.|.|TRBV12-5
CASGSSYAGGSNQPQHF
TGTGCTAGTGGTTCCTCATATGCGGGGGGAAGCAATCAGCCCCAGCATTTT
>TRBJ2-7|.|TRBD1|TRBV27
CASSFGTGPYEQYF
TGTGCCAGCAGTTTTGGGACAGGACCCTACGAGCAGTACTTC
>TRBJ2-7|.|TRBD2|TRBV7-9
CASSSETLAGRSYEQYF
TGTGCCAGCAGCTCTGAGACGTTAGCGGGACGATCCTACGAGCAGTACTTC
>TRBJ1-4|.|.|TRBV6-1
CASSEAGGAGEKLFF
TGTGCCAGCAGTGAAGCTGGAGGGGCGGGAGAAAAACTGTTTTTT
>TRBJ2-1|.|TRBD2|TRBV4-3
CASSQLLAGGPYNEQFF
TGCGCCAGCAGCCAACTACTAGCGGGAGGGCCATACAATGAGCAGTTCTTC
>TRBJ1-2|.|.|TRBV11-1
CASSQTRAGDGYTF
TGTGCCAGCAGTCAAACGCGGGCAGGGGATGGCTACACCTTC